Following are 22 T cell receptor beta chains from one sample sequenced in a study of T-cell reconstitution after alpha-beta-depleted transplantation in children. Construction of the TCRbeta library involved unique molecular identifiers. MiXCR, run by TCRdb on the PCR reads, gives a single entry per CDR3 protein. The data contain over 200,000 distinct CDR3 sequences, approximately 10% of them seen just once; the ten biggest clones take up roughly 30%. Specimen: PBMCs, collected before TCRalphabeta/CD19-depleted stem cell transplant. The receptors come from a child in the first two years of life with acute myeloid leukemia, due to receive a stem cell transplant.

This clonotype was seen ten or more times. The gene calls are TRBV12-3 or TRBV12-4 and TRBJ2-3, with 9 bases that match TRBD2. The CDR3 has 14 amino acids. The junction had 3 bases not matched to a gene; V was cut back by 7 bases and J by 1 base. CDR3 sequence: CASTRTSGTDTQYF. The CDR3 nucleotides are TGTGCCAGCACCCGGACTAGCGGCACAGATACGCAGTATTTT.

This clonotype was detected ten times or more. The chain carries TRBV24-1 and TRBJ2-1; 8 bases agree with TRBD1. This CDR3 has 18 residues. V trimming: 2 bases; J trimming: 3 bases; junction bases outside the gene matches: 11. CDR1 is KGHDR and CDR2 is SFDVKD in the germline V gene. This chain's CDR3 is CATSDSPGGPHYYNEQFF. Written as DNA, the CDR3 is TGTGCCACCAGTGATTCCCCAGGGGGCCCTCACTACTACAATGAGCAGTTCTTC.

In its sample, this clonotype was seen many times. The genes are TRBV29-1 and TRBJ1-1, with D hard to call. The CDR3 runs to 12 residues. V lost 7 bases and J 5 bases, leaving 14 bases between the germline ends. CDR1 SQVTM and CDR2 ANQGSEA come from the germline V gene. The DNA of the CDR3 is TGCAGCGGGGTCGTAGGTAATACTGAAGCTTTCTTT. It yields the protein CSGVVGNTEAFF.

This clonotype was picked up many times. This rearrangement joins TRBV20-1 to TRBJ2-1, with D maybe TRBD2 (6 bases). V shed 0 bases and J shed 6 bases, with 12 bases lying between them. The CDR3 is 14 residues long. Per the germline V gene, CDR1 is DFQATT and CDR2 is SNEGSKA (reference sequence). The CDR3 loop is CSARDTGASNEQFF. CDR3 nucleotides: TGCAGTGCTAGAGATACGGGAGCGAGCAATGAGCAGTTCTTC.

This clonotype was seen ten or more times. The rearrangement uses TRBV11-2 and TRBJ2-6; D gene uncertain. Germline CDR1 is SGHAT and CDR2 is FQNNGV. V was cut by 2 bases and J by 1 base, with 15 bases left in between. CDR3 size: 18 residues. The CDR3 here is CASSLLPGRPSGANVLTF. CDR3 DNA sequence: TGTGCCAGCAGCTTACTCCCGGGCAGGCCATCTGGGGCCAACGTCCTGACTTTC.

This clonotype was seen many times. The chain uses TRBV6-5 and TRBJ2-7, with a weak D call TRBD2 (6 bases). This CDR3 comprises 14 residues. Looked up from germline, CDR1 is MNHEY and CDR2 is SVGAGI. The V end was cut by 2 bases, the J end by 2 bases, with 10 bases between. In DNA, the CDR3 is TGTGCCAGCAGTTACCGGGGGAGTGCCTACGAGCAGTACTTC. Protein sequence: CASSYRGSAYEQYF.

This clonotype was observed many times. The CDR3 bases are TGTGCCAGCATCCCAGGGGGGGTCATGAACACTGAAGCTTTCTTT. Amino acids: CASIPGGVMNTEAFF. The rearrangement links TRBV28 to TRBJ1-1, with TRBD1 identical over 7 bases. Germline V CDR1 and CDR2: MDHEN, SYDVKM. J was trimmed by 0 bases and V by 7 bases; bases with no gene match: 8. This CDR3 is 15 amino acids long.

This clonotype was detected ten times or more. V gene TRBV6-5 combines with J gene TRBJ2-1, with D maybe TRBD2 (5 bases). The germline gives CDR1 MNHEY, CDR2 SVGAGI. Trimming shortened V by 2 bases and J by 2 bases, and 13 bases separated the two germline ends. This CDR3 spans 16 amino acids. The CDR3 sequence: CASSYEGVGPYNEQFF. The CDR3 nucleotides are TGTGCCAGCAGTTACGAGGGTGTAGGGCCCTACAATGAGCAGTTCTTC.

This clonotype was seen repeatedly, ten times or more. One junction end disagrees with the germline gene, perhaps due to a read error. The V and J genes are TRBV14 and TRBJ2-1; no firm D call. Per germline, CDR1 SGHDN and CDR2 FVKESK. The length of the CDR3 is 12 residues. CDR3: CASSQDRAPVSF. CDR3 DNA sequence: TGTGCCAGCAGCCAAGATCGGGCCCCCGTCTCCTTC. The whole variable domain, filled in from reference TRBV14 and TRBJ2-1, reads EAGVTQFPSHSVIEKGQTVTLRCDPISGHDNLYWYRRVMGKEIKFLLHFVKESKQDESGMPNNRFLAERTGGTYSTLKVQPAELEDSGVYFCASSQDRAPVSFGPGTRLTVL.

This clonotype was detected many times. The chain is built from TRBV3-1 and TRBJ1-2; D is unresolved. Germline lookup yields CDR1 LGHDT and CDR2 YNNKEL (reference sequence). This CDR3 has 14 amino acids. V gave up 0 bases and J gave up 4 bases, with 9 bases separating them. DNA of the CDR3: TGTGCCAGCAGCCAAGATGGGGTTGCCTATGGCTACACCTTC. Its protein product is CASSQDGVAYGYTF.

The sample holds many counts of this clonotype. The chain is built from TRBV6-2 or TRBV6-3 and TRBJ1-1; 10 bases fit TRBD1. This CDR3 comprises 15 residues. From germline, CDR1 is MNHEY and CDR2 SVGEGT. Trimming removed 2 bases from V and 5 bases from J; junction bases left unmatched: 5. This CDR3 reads CASSYRRTGGTEAFF. CDR3 nucleotides: TGTGCCAGCAGTTACCGGAGGACAGGGGGGACTGAAGCTTTCTTT.

This clonotype was observed at least ten times. V and J are TRBV6-2 or TRBV6-3 and TRBJ1-1; D not resolved. V was clipped by 0 bases and J by 2 bases, with 7 bases between them. Germline V gene data show CDR1 as MNHEY and CDR2 as SVGEGT. The CDR3 is made up of 14 amino acids. The DNA for the CDR3 is TGTGCCAGCAGTTACTCGAACAGCAACACTGAAGCTTTCTTT. It specifies CASSYSNSNTEAFF.

This clonotype was picked up many times. The gene calls are TRBV10-3 and TRBJ1-5; the D is unclear. Trimming took 2 bases from V and 2 from J, leaving 4 bases between them. Germline V lookup: CDR1 ENHRY, CDR2 SYGVKD. CDR3 size: 13 residues. The CDR3 DNA reads TGTGCCATCAGTGAGCAGGGCAATCAGCCCCAGCATTTT. Its translation: CAISEQGNQPQHF.

The chain uses TRBV18 and TRBJ2-5; TRBD1 or TRBD2 may be the D gene (5 bases each). The CDR3 totals 14 residues. The V gene's germline CDR1 is KGHSH and CDR2 LQKENI. V dropped 2 bases and J dropped 5 bases, with 12 bases sitting between them. The CDR3 DNA is TGTGCCAGCTCACCATTGAGGGGAAGGGAGACCCAGTACTTC. Translated: CASSPLRGRETQYF.

This clonotype was counted ten times or more. This rearrangement joins TRBV2 to TRBJ1-4; no firm D call. Looked up from germline, CDR1 is SNHLY and CDR2 is FYNNEI. Trimming pared 8 bases from V and 4 bases from J, leaving 5 bases between. The CDR3 is 11 residues long. The CDR3 loop is CASQLNEKLFF. CDR3 DNA: TGTGCCAGCCAGCTTAATGAAAAACTGTTTTTT.

This clonotype showed up many times. The J gene is TRBJ2-3, the V gene TRBV7-2; 9 bases agree with TRBD2. The junction had 1 base not matched to a gene; V was cut back by 4 bases and J by 5 bases. CDR3 length: 13 amino acids. Germline loops: CDR1 SGHTA, CDR2 FQGNSA. The CDR3 nucleotides read TGTGCCAGCAGCTGGACTAGCGTAGATACGCAGTATTTT. It specifies CASSWTSVDTQYF.

The table lists this clonotype with a few counts. This chain connects TRBV7-9 to TRBJ2-7, with D maybe TRBD2 (5 bases). Germline assignment: CDR1 SEHNR and CDR2 FQNEAQ (reference sequence). Trimming took off 4 bases at V and 2 bases at J, with 9 bases between the two ends. The CDR3 loop spans 13 amino acids. The CDR3 sequence is CASSSGIPYEQYF. The CDR3 DNA reads TGTGCCAGCAGCTCCGGGATACCCTACGAGCAGTACTTC.

This clonotype was seen ten or more times. The chain combines TRBV6-5 with TRBJ2-3, with 7 bases lining up with TRBD2. The CDR3 runs to 16 residues. CDR1 is MNHEY and CDR2 is SVGAGI in the germline V gene. The trim removed 11 bases at V and 0 bases at J, leaving 14 bases unmatched. The CDR3, as DNA: TGTGCCCCTGCCAAGCCCGCTAGCGGAAGCACAGATACGCAGTATTTT. Encoded protein: CAPAKPASGSTDTQYF.

This clonotype has at least ten counts. The chain combines TRBV3-1 with TRBJ2-3, with D uncertain. Germline V gene lookup returns CDR1 LGHDT and CDR2 YNNKEL (reference sequence). The CDR3 has 14 residues. The V gene lost 2 bases and the J gene lost 6 bases, with 12 bases spanning the gap. The CDR3 here is CASSQRLPPDTQYF. The CDR3 DNA sequence: TGTGCCAGCAGCCAACGGCTACCGCCGGATACGCAGTATTTT.

The chain recombines TRBV4-1 with TRBJ2-7; TRBD2 aligns across 7 bases. The CDR3 sequence is 14 residues long. CDR1 and CDR2 (germline): MGHRA, YSYEKL. The ends lost 6 bases at V and 3 bases at J; junction bases unmatched: 8. The DNA of the CDR3 is TGCGCCAGCAGTTTCCGGACTAGAGGCTACGAGCAGTACTTC. It is translated as CASSFRTRGYEQYF.

There are a few counts of this clonotype. V gene TRBV7-3 combines with J gene TRBJ2-3, with 8 nucleotides matching TRBD1. With 3 bases clipped from V and 4 bases from J, the junction kept 0 bases outside the gene matches. There are 13 residues in the CDR3. Germline CDR1 reads SGHTA; CDR2 reads FQGTGA. The CDR3 DNA reads as TGTGCCAGCAGCTTGGGACAGGCAGATACGCAGTATTTT. Translated, it gives CASSLGQADTQYF.

This clonotype was seen many times. The chain is built from TRBV12-3 or TRBV12-4 and TRBJ2-3; D perhaps matches TRBD1 (6 bases). V was clipped by 6 bases and J by 0 bases, with 13 bases between them. The CDR3 runs 15 residues. CDR3 sequence: CASSPQGTSTDTQYF. The DNA for the CDR3 is TGTGCCAGCAGCCCACAGGGCACTAGCACAGATACGCAGTATTTT.